These 12 T cell receptor beta chains were all obtained from the same sample, sequenced in a study of CD4 T cells in relation to SARS-CoV-2 and coronaviruses. Before the COVID-19 pandemic, during about 2011-2019, CD4+ T cells were taken from unexposed donors. TCRdb's table, derived via immunoSEQ multiplex PCR, lists solely in-frame clones and lacks some. The table shows about 59,000 clones, with about nine tenths occurring only once. Source material: memory CD4+ T cells from PBMCs. These receptors were collected from a human donor in good health.

This sequence joins TRBV7-9 and TRBJ1-1; no clear D. Trimming took off 3 bases at V and 5 bases at J, with 7 bases between the two ends. The CDR3 is 12 residues long. CDR1 and CDR2 from the germline V gene are SEHNR and FQNEAQ (reference sequence). The CDR3 DNA reads TGTGCCAGCAGCTTGAAGGGAACTGAAGCTTTCTTT. It yields the protein CASSLKGTEAFF.

The chain has TRBV10-3 and TRBJ2-3; D remains unclear. Per germline, CDR1 ENHRY and CDR2 SYGVKD. This CDR3 is 13 amino acids long. The germline V and J ends were trimmed by 4 bases and 2 bases, with 7 bases remaining between them. The CDR3 region is CAISGAYTDTQYF. CDR3 DNA sequence: TGTGCCATCAGTGGGGCCTACACAGATACGCAGTATTTT.

V usage is TRBV2 and J usage is TRBJ2-2, with 13 bases aligning to TRBD2. Germline values: CDR1 SNHLY, CDR2 FYNNEI. The V gene end was trimmed by 6 bases and the J gene end by 7 bases; junction bases not matched to a gene: 5. The CDR3 consists of 15 residues. The CDR3 is CASRRTSGSVGELFF. In DNA, the CDR3 is TGTGCCAGCAGGAGGACTAGCGGGAGTGTCGGGGAGCTGTTTTTT.

CDR3 in DNA: TGTGCCAGCAGCTTGGGGACAGGGGGCGAAAAACTGTTTTTT. Translating it yields CASSLGTGGEKLFF. The rearrangement joins TRBV5-5 to TRBJ1-4; 11 bases are a match to TRBD1. CDR3 size: 14 residues. The trim removed 0 bases at V and 8 bases at J, leaving 0 bases unmatched. CDR1 SGHKS and CDR2 YYEKEE come from the germline V gene (reference sequence).

The chain carries TRBV7-2 and TRBJ1-5; the D is unclear. V gave up 5 bases and J gave up 2 bases, with 13 bases separating them. The CDR3 consists of 15 residues. Germline CDR1 is SGHTA and CDR2 is FQGNSA. The CDR3: CASSVGGGGNQPQHF. Written as DNA, the CDR3 is TGTGCCAGCAGCGTAGGTGGCGGGGGCAATCAGCCCCAGCATTTT.

This sequence joins TRBV21-1 and TRBJ2-7; the table calls TRBD2, which could not be checked here. TRBV21-1 is described as a pseudogene. The CDR3 is 17 amino acids. The CDR3 protein is CASSKQWGRGVSGEQYF. The CDR3 DNA sequence: TGTGCCAGCAGCAAACAGTGGGGGCGGGGGGTAAGCGGCGAGCAGTACTTC.

The CDR3 DNA follows: TGTGCCAGCAGTCGAGCCCTGGGTCTAGTACGCTATGGCTACACCTTC. Protein product: CASSRALGLVRYGYTF. The chain is built from TRBV2 and TRBJ1-2, with D unclear. Germline V gene lookup returns CDR1 SNHLY and CDR2 FYNNEI. Trimming stripped 5 bases from V and 4 bases from J, with 20 bases between. CDR3 length equals 16 residues.

The chain employs TRBV4-2 and TRBJ2-5, with 7 positions matching TRBD2. With 1 base clipped from V and 3 bases from J, the junction kept 11 bases outside the gene matches. The CDR3 is 17 residues long. CDR1 and CDR2 from the germline V gene are LGHNA and YNFKEQ. CDR3 in amino acids: CASSQASLAAGEETQYF. DNA for the CDR3: TGTGCCAGCAGCCAAGCGAGTCTAGCGGCTGGAGAAGAGACCCAGTACTTC.

The rearrangement joins TRBV3-1 (or the pseudogene TRBV3-2) to TRBJ2-2; D may correspond to TRBD1 or TRBD2 (5 bases each). The CDR3 is 14 amino acids. V gave up 4 bases and J gave up 4 bases, with 10 bases separating them. The germline gives CDR1 LGHDT, CDR2 YNNKEL (reference sequence). In DNA form, the CDR3 reads TGTGCCAGCAGCCGCTCAGGGACCACCGGGGAGCTGTTTTTT. Translation gives CASSRSGTTGELFF.

This clone was observed a single time. Here the CDR3 DNA reads TGTGCCAGCACCCCCGTCCTTCCCTTAAATTCACCCCTCCACTTT. Protein: CASTPVLPLNSPLHF. V and J are TRBV28 and TRBJ1-6; D gene ambiguous. This CDR3 contains 15 residues. The V gene's germline CDR1 is MDHEN and CDR2 SYDVKM. Trimming removed 7 bases at V and 7 bases at J, with 17 bases between.

The chain is built from TRBV25-1 and TRBJ2-5, with unresolved D. V was pared by 5 bases and J by 5 bases, with 15 bases between. The germline CDR1 and CDR2 sequences are MGHDK and SYGVNS. This CDR3 comprises 14 residues. The chain's CDR3 is CASSRNKNGETQYF. The DNA of the CDR3 is TGTGCCAGCAGTCGTAATAAAAACGGGGAGACCCAGTACTTC.

The V call is TRBV6-5, the J call TRBJ1-1, with D possibly being TRBD1 (5 bases). Germline V gene data show CDR1 as MNHEY and CDR2 as SVGAGI. V gave up 4 bases and J gave up 2 bases, with 11 bases separating them. The CDR3 is 14 amino acids. DNA for the CDR3: TGTGCCAGCAGTTCCCCGGGGCTCAACACTGAAGCTTTCTTT. It encodes CASSSPGLNTEAFF.